The 11 T cell receptor beta chains given below trace back to one sample, sequenced in a study of T cells in Graves' hyperthyroidism and ophthalmopathy. RNA transcripts served as the template for amplifying TCR beta CDR3 regions. First-round RT-PCR of the TCR CDR3 relied on the HTBI primer set. TCRdb reprocessed the multiplex PCR reads with MiXCR, giving one entry per CDR3 protein. Among just over 550,000 distinct CDR3 sequences listed, about 45% were seen once. Material: peripheral blood or thyroid tissue (not recorded which). These receptors were obtained from a woman between 18 and 29 years old with Graves' hyperthyroidism.

V usage is TRBV20-1 and J usage is TRBJ1-2; D gene uncertain. Germline V lookup: CDR1 DFQATT, CDR2 SNEGSKA (reference sequence). The CDR3 spans 15 residues. With 3 bases removed from V and 1 base from J, the gap between germline ends came to 15 bases. CDR3: CSARTSPGNNYGYTF. The CDR3 nucleotides read TGCAGTGCTAGGACCTCACCGGGAAATAACTATGGCTACACCTTC.

This clonotype occurred a few times. This chain uses TRBV11-3 with TRBJ2-5; possible D gene TRBD1, 6 bases. Trimming left V 5 bases short and J 1 base short, with 14 bases between. From germline, CDR1 is SGHNT and CDR2 YENEEA. The CDR3 is 15 residues long. The CDR3 DNA reads as TGTGCCAGCAGCACGTCACAGGGACGCCAAGAGACCCAGTACTTC. This encodes CASSTSQGRQETQYF. Combining the CDR3 with reference TRBV11-3 and TRBJ2-5 gives the whole variable domain EAGVVQSPRYKIIEKKQPVAFWCNPISGHNTLYWYLQNLGQGPELLIRYENEEAVDDSQLPKDRFSAERLKGVDSTLKIQPAELGDSAVYLCASSTSQGRQETQYFGPGTRLLVL.

With regard to this clonotype: This is likely a read error, given that the CDR3 carries no conserved phenylalanine or tryptophan at its end. Because the CDR3's place on the DNA is in doubt, the DNA is left out and the CDR3 is given as listed by TCRdb. This chain connects TRBV7-3 to TRBJ1-1; the table's D call, TRBD1, has no DNA check behind it. Germline CDR1 is SGHTA and CDR2 is FQGTGA. The CDR3 sequence runs 9 residues, both termini included. CDR3 residues: CASSLSGGY.

CDR3 region: CASSRGEGTEAFF. DNA of the CDR3: TGTGCCAGCAGCCGAGGCGAGGGCACTGAAGCTTTCTTT. This rearrangement joins TRBV6-6 to TRBJ1-1, with unresolved D. V was cut by 6 bases and J by 4 bases, with 12 bases left in between. The germline V gene encodes CDR1 MNHNY and CDR2 SVGAGI (reference sequence). CDR3 size: 13 residues.

J is TRBJ1-5 and V is TRBV24-1; 7 bases agree with TRBD1. From germline, CDR1 is KGHDR and CDR2 SFDVKD. The CDR3 runs to 14 residues. The junction had 6 bases not matched to a gene; V was cut back by 2 bases and J by 9 bases. The DNA for the CDR3 is TGTGCCACCAGTGATTCCCAGGGGGATGCGCCCCAGCATTTT. Its translation: CATSDSQGDAPQHF.

As regards this clonotype: The CDR3 end shows no conserved phenylalanine or tryptophan, and so a read error is likely. Because the CDR3's place on the DNA is in doubt, the DNA is left out and the CDR3 is given as listed by TCRdb. The chain combines TRBV15 with TRBJ1-6. The CDR3 length equals 9 residues, ends included. Germline CDR1 is LNHNV and CDR2 is YYDKDF (reference sequence). CDR3 sequence: CATSRDPSG.

The V and J genes are TRBV12-3 or TRBV12-4 and TRBJ2-5; 9 nucleotides line up with TRBD2. The J segment lost 5 bases and the V segment lost 6 bases, leaving 13 bases of the junction unmatched. CDR3 length: 16 amino acids. CDR3 coding DNA: TGTGCCAGCAGCCCCATGTCCGGCGGGAGGGCGGAGACCCAGTACTTC. Residues: CASSPMSGGRAETQYF.

The sample holds a few counts of this clonotype. V usage is TRBV7-2 and J usage is TRBJ2-5; TRBD2 aligns across 13 bases. The CDR3 length is 16 residues. Per the germline V gene, CDR1 is SGHTA and CDR2 is FQGNSA. Trimming cost V 5 bases and J 5 bases; bases outside gene matches: 8. The CDR3: CASSTSGRAAGETQYF. The CDR3 DNA sequence: TGTGCCAGCAGCACTAGCGGGAGGGCCGCCGGGGAGACCCAGTACTTC. Full variable domain (missing parts from reference TRBV7-2 and TRBJ2-5): GAGVSQSPSNKVTEKGKDVELRCDPISGHTALYWYRQSLGQGLEFLIYFQGNSAPDKSGLPSDRFSAERTGGSVSTLTIQRTQQEDSAVYLCASSTSGRAAGETQYFGPGTRLLVL.

The chain recombines TRBV2 with TRBJ2-7; TRBD2 agrees at 7 bases. J gave up 3 bases and V 5 bases, and 7 bases lay outside the gene matches. Germline CDR1 and CDR2: SNHLY and FYNNEI. The CDR3 is 14 residues long. In nucleotides, the CDR3 is TGTGCCAGCAGTTTAGTCGGGAGGTTCTACGAGCAGTACTTC. Translation gives CASSLVGRFYEQYF.

This rearrangement joins TRBV7-2 to TRBJ2-7; 9 nucleotides match TRBD1. Germline CDR1 is SGHTA and CDR2 is FQGNSA. The CDR3 spans 16 residues. V lost 7 bases and J lost 4; bases outside the gene matches: 14. The CDR3 DNA is TGTGCCAGCACCCCGGGGTCCGGGACAGGGCGTTACGAGCAGTACTTC. It is translated as CASTPGSGTGRYEQYF.

In DNA form, the CDR3 reads TGTGCCAGCAGCGAACAGGGGAGCAGGGAGACCCAGTACTTC. It translates to CASSEQGSRETQYF. V is TRBV7-9 and J is TRBJ2-5; 7 bases are shared with TRBD1. Germline V lookup: CDR1 SEHNR, CDR2 FQNEAQ (reference sequence). The trim removed 5 bases at V and 5 bases at J, leaving 8 bases unmatched. CDR3 size: 14 residues.